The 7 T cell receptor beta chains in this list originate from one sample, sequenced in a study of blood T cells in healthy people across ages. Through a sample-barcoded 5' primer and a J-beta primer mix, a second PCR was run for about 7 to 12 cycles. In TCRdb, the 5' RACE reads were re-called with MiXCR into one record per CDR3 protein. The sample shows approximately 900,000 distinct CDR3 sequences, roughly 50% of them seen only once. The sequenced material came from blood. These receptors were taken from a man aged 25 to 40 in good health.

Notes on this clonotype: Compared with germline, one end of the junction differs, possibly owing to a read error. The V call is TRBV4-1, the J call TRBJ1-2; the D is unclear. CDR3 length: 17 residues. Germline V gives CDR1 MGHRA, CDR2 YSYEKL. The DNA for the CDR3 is TGCGCCGGCAGCCAAATGTCAGCGATATCTCAAAACTATGGCTACACCTTC. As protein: CAGSQMSAISQNYGYTF.

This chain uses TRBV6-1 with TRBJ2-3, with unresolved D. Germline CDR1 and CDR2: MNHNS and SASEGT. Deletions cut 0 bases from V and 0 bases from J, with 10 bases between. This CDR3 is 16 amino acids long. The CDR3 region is CASSEAYTASTDTQYF. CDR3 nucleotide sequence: TGTGCCAGCAGTGAAGCCTATACCGCTAGCACAGATACGCAGTATTTT.

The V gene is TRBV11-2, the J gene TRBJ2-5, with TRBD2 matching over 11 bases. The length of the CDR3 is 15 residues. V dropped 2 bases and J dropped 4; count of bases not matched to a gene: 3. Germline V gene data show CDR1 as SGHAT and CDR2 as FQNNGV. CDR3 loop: CASSLNSGGGETQYF. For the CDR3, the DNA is TGTGCCAGCAGCTTAAATAGCGGGGGGGGAGAGACCCAGTACTTC.

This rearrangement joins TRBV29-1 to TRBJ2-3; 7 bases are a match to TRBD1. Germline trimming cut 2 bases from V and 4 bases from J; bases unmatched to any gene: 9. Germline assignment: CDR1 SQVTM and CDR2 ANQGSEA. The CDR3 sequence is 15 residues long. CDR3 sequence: CSVESSGGGADTQYF. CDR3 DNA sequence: TGCAGCGTTGAATCCTCAGGGGGTGGGGCAGATACGCAGTATTTT.

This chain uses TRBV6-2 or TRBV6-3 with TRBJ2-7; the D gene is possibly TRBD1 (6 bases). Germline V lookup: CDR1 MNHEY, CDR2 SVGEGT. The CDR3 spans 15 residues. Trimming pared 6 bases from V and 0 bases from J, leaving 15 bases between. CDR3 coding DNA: TGTGCCAGCAGAGCTGACAGGCAAAGCTCCTACGAGCAGTACTTC. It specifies CASRADRQSSYEQYF.

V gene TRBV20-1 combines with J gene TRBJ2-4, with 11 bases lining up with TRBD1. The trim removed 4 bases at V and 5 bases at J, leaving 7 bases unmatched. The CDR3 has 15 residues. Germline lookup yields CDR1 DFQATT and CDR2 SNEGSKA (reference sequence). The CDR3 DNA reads TGCAGTGCTAAACCCGGGACAGGGGGTGAAAACATTCAGTACTTC. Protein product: CSAKPGTGGENIQYF.

The CDR3 reads CASRPGSSGANVLTF. DNA for the CDR3: TGTGCCAGCAGACCAGGGAGCTCTGGGGCCAACGTCCTGACTTTC. The chain uses TRBV27 and TRBJ2-6; either TRBD1 or TRBD2 may supply D (5 bases each). The CDR3 length is 15 residues. Trimming removed 6 bases from V and 0 bases from J, with 9 bases in between. The germline CDR1 and CDR2 sequences are MNHEY and SMNVEV (reference sequence). Full variable domain (outside the CDR3, taken from reference TRBV27 and TRBJ2-6): EAQVTQNPRYLITVTGKKLTVTCSQNMNHEYMSWYRQDPGLGLRQIYYSMNVEVTDKGDVPEGYKVSRKEKRNFPLILESPSPNQTSLYFCASRPGSSGANVLTFGAGSRLTVL.